These 21 T cell receptor beta chains came from one sample sequenced in a study of Ad26.COV2.S vaccination and SARS-CoV-2 variants. Generated by immunoSEQ multiplex PCR, the TCRdb table keeps only in-frame clones and is missing some. Here the sample spans around 400,000 clones, about 93% being singletons. Indicated treatment: 15 to 20 received Ad26.COV2.S at low or high dose, single or two shots; 5 received placebo; per-sample allocation not given. Samples were taken on day 63 after the first vaccine or placebo injection. Sequencing used peripheral blood, obtained in a trial of Ad26.COV2.S vaccine versus placebo. These TCRs come from a person between 18 and 59 years old who received the Ad26.COV2.S COVID-19 vaccine or a placebo.

The chain uses TRBV6-2 or TRBV6-3 and TRBJ2-7, with unresolved D. This CDR3 has 17 residues. Per germline, CDR1 MNHEY and CDR2 SVGEGT. V lost 2 bases to trimming and J lost 3 bases, with 20 bases between them. The CDR3 coding sequence is TGTGCCAGCAGTTACGATAGAAGGCGGCCCCAACTCTACGAGCAGTACTTC. Its translation is CASSYDRRRPQLYEQYF.

The table lists this clone with a count of one. The chain uses TRBV6-2 or TRBV6-3 and TRBJ2-2, with 8 bases identical to TRBD2. Looked up from germline, CDR1 is MNHEY and CDR2 is SVGEGT. The CDR3 consists of 16 residues. Trimming at V came to 4 bases and at J to 1 base, leaving 5 bases not matched to a gene. The CDR3 loop reads CASSSGGTLNTGELFF. CDR3 nucleotides: TGTGCCAGCAGTTCGGGGGGGACACTGAACACCGGGGAGCTGTTTTTT.

The table lists this clone with many counts. J is TRBJ2-2 and V is TRBV2; 8 bases are a match to TRBD1. This CDR3 region has 16 residues. V was clipped by 7 bases and J by 0 bases; unmatched bases: 7. CDR1 and CDR2 (germline): SNHLY, FYNNEI. The CDR3 reads CASNRQGNPNTGELFF. As DNA, the CDR3 is TGTGCCAGCAATCGACAGGGGAATCCGAACACCGGGGAGCTGTTTTTT.

Here the CDR3 DNA reads TGCAGCGTCGTGAGGACAGACCAAGAGACCCAGTACTTC. Translated: CSVVRTDQETQYF. V is TRBV29-1 and J is TRBJ2-5; possible D gene TRBD1, 6 bases. Deletions cut 6 bases from V and 0 bases from J, with 11 bases between. CDR1 and CDR2 from the germline V gene are SQVTM and ANQGSEA. CDR3 length: 13 amino acids.

The chain joins TRBV4-1 to TRBJ2-7; no clear D. The CDR3 totals 14 residues. The V and J ends lost 0 bases and 3 bases respectively, with 9 bases between them. Germline V gene lookup returns CDR1 MGHRA and CDR2 YSYEKL. The DNA of the CDR3 is TGCGCCAGCAGCCAAGATTTCGGCAACTACGAGCAGTACTTC. Protein product: CASSQDFGNYEQYF.

The chain carries TRBV19 and TRBJ2-3; 7 nucleotides match TRBD2. Unmatched junction bases numbered 6, after V lost 6 bases and J lost 0 bases. Germline CDR1 reads LNHDA; CDR2 reads SQIVND (reference sequence). The CDR3 spans 15 residues. CDR3 region: CASRLAETSTDTQYF. CDR3 nucleotides: TGTGCCAGTAGGCTAGCGGAAACTAGCACAGATACGCAGTATTTT.

The rearrangement joins TRBV27 to TRBJ1-5; D gene ambiguous. Germline V gives CDR1 MNHEY, CDR2 SMNVEV (reference sequence). Trimming stripped 4 bases from V and 7 bases from J, with 14 bases between. The CDR3 has 14 amino acids. CDR3 region: CASSSREGLQPQHF. The CDR3, as DNA: TGTGCCAGCAGTTCGAGGGAGGGTTTGCAGCCCCAGCATTTT.

V usage is TRBV20-1 and J usage is TRBJ2-7; D ambiguous. This CDR3 comprises 12 residues. The ends were cut back, 3 bases at V and 3 bases at J, with 9 bases in the middle. From germline, CDR1 is DFQATT and CDR2 SNEGSKA (reference sequence). CDR3 in amino acids: CSASGPNYEQYF. The CDR3, as DNA: TGCAGTGCTAGTGGACCGAACTACGAGCAGTACTTC.

The V call is TRBV2, the J call TRBJ1-1; 7 bases match TRBD1. V lost 10 bases, J lost 4 bases, and 9 bases stayed unmatched. The CDR3 runs to 13 residues. Germline V gene sequence: CDR1 SNHLY, CDR2 FYNNEI. The CDR3 bases are TGTGCCACCGGAGGGGGCTTGGGCACTGAAGCTTTCTTT. As protein: CATGGGLGTEAFF.

The chain has TRBV3-1 (or the pseudogene TRBV3-2) and TRBJ2-1; D unclear. Trimming removed 5 bases at V and 7 bases at J, with 12 bases between. Germline CDR1 reads LGHDT; CDR2 reads YNNKEL (reference sequence). The length of the CDR3 is 13 residues. CDR3 sequence reads: CASSTRLFNEQFF. CDR3 nucleotides: TGTGCCAGCAGCACGCGCCTTTTTAATGAGCAGTTCTTC.

This clone was seen a single time. The chain has TRBV25-1 and TRBJ2-7; either TRBD1 or TRBD2 may supply D (5 bases each). This CDR3 contains 11 residues. The V end lost 4 bases, the J end lost 6 bases, and 7 bases lay between the germline ends. Germline V CDR1 and CDR2: MGHDK, SYGVNS. DNA of the CDR3: TGTGCCAGCAGTGCTGGGGGCGAGCAGTACTTC. Translating gives CASSAGGEQYF.

The gene calls are TRBV7-9 and TRBJ2-3, with TRBD1 matching over 7 bases. The germline CDR1 and CDR2 sequences are SEHNR and FQNEAQ (reference sequence). With V trimmed by 7 bases and J by 5 bases, 15 bases remained unmatched. The CDR3 runs to 16 residues. CDR3 in amino acids: CASTTRTGESRDTQYF. DNA for the CDR3: TGTGCCAGCACCACTAGAACAGGGGAGAGTCGAGATACGCAGTATTTT. Supplemented by reference TRBV7-9 and TRBJ2-3, the full variable domain reads DTGVSQNPRHKITKRGQNVTFRCDPISEHNRLYWYRQTLGQGPEFLTYFQNEAQLEKSRLLSDRFSAERPKGSFSTLEIQRTEQGDSAMYLCASTTRTGESRDTQYFGPGTRLTVL.

This clone was detected only once. The V and J genes are TRBV25-1 and TRBJ2-5, with D possibly matching TRBD1 (6 bases). Trimming stripped 7 bases from V and 5 bases from J, with 20 bases between. Germline values: CDR1 MGHDK, CDR2 SYGVNS. CDR3 size: 15 residues. The CDR3: CASTRGRGFGETQYF. In DNA, the CDR3 is TGTGCCAGCACCCGGGGCAGGGGCTTTGGTGAGACCCAGTACTTC.

This chain joins TRBV4-3 and TRBJ2-7; 11 bases agree with TRBD2. Unmatched junction bases numbered 7, after V lost 1 base and J lost 2 bases. The germline CDR1 and CDR2 sequences are LGHNA and YSLEER. The CDR3 runs to 17 residues. The DNA of the CDR3 is TGCGCCAGCAGCCAAGTAGCGGGAGGGCCTTACCCCTACGAGCAGTACTTC. Residues: CASSQVAGGPYPYEQYF.

This chain uses TRBV28 with TRBJ1-2, with a tentative D call TRBD1 (5 bases). Deletions cut 5 bases from V and 3 bases from J, with 13 bases between. CDR1 is MDHEN, CDR2 SYDVKM, per germline. This CDR3 contains 14 residues. The chain's CDR3 is CASSPRVLDYGYTF. CDR3 sequence (DNA): TGTGCCAGCAGTCCCAGGGTGTTGGACTATGGCTACACCTTC.

Comments on this clone: A junction end diverges from the germline sequence, so it may reflect a read error. V gene TRBV6-1 combines with J gene TRBJ2-3; D is perhaps TRBD1 (5 bases). The CDR3 is made up of 19 amino acids. Germline CDR1 MNHNS, CDR2 SASEGT. The CDR3 protein is CASSEDALYRHSSTDTQYF. The CDR3 region has the DNA TGTGCCAGCAGCGAAGACGCGTTGTACAGGCACTCTAGCACAGATACGCAGTATTTT.

The CDR3 sequence is CASSSETRSYEQYF. CDR3 nucleotide sequence: TGTGCCAGCAGTTCCGAGACTAGGAGTTACGAGCAGTACTTC. The chain employs TRBV6-2 or TRBV6-3 and TRBJ2-7, with D possibly matching TRBD2 (6 bases). V was pared by 4 bases and J by 4 bases, with 14 bases between. Germline CDR1 is MNHEY and CDR2 is SVGEGT. CDR3 length equals 14 residues.

The CDR3 DNA sequence: TGCAGCGCTCCGACACAGGGGAATGAGCAGTTCTTC. This codes for CSAPTQGNEQFF. The chain is built from TRBV29-1 and TRBJ2-1; the match to TRBD1 covers 7 bases. Looked up from germline, CDR1 is SQVTM and CDR2 is ANQGSEA. The CDR3 totals 12 residues. The V gene end was trimmed by 7 bases and the J gene end by 7 bases; junction bases not matched to a gene: 7.

This clone occurred once. The J gene is TRBJ2-7, the V gene TRBV28; D may correspond to TRBD1 or TRBD2 (5 bases each). CDR1 is MDHEN, CDR2 SYDVKM, per germline. The CDR3 has 16 amino acids. V was cut by 7 bases and J by 3 bases, with 22 bases left in between. CDR3 sequence (DNA): TGTGCCAGCATCGGTCCGGGGCAGGAGTTGGGCTACGAGCAGTACTTC. This encodes CASIGPGQELGYEQYF.

CDR3 sequence: CASSMRSVGEQYF. The CDR3 DNA reads as TGTGCCAGTAGTATGAGGTCGGTCGGCGAGCAGTACTTC. The chain combines TRBV19 with TRBJ2-7; D unresolved. The CDR3 is made up of 13 amino acids. Germline CDR1 reads LNHDA; CDR2 reads SQIVND (reference sequence). The germline V and J ends were trimmed by 3 bases and 6 bases, with 12 bases remaining between them.

The chain combines TRBV12-3 or TRBV12-4 with TRBJ1-1; D unclear. The CDR3 is 13 residues long. Trimming left V 4 bases short and J 4 bases short, with 10 bases between. The CDR3 DNA sequence: TGTGCCAGCAGTTCCCGGGGATTCACTGAAGCTTTCTTT. This gives the protein CASSSRGFTEAFF.